These 2 T cell receptor beta chains originate from one sample sequenced in a study of blood T cells in healthy people across ages. The second PCR ran roughly 7 to 12 cycles with a sample-barcoded 5' primer and J-beta primers. MiXCR was run by TCRdb on the 5' RACE reads, yielding one entry per CDR3 protein. The top ten hold roughly 6.3% of the sample, which has about 1.4 million distinct CDR3 sequences, 59% seen once. Sequenced input: blood. Receptors originate from a man between 18 and 29 years old in good health.

J is TRBJ2-6 and V is TRBV28; TRBD1 matches 9 bases. The CDR3 covers 15 residues. The germline V gene has CDR1 MDHEN and CDR2 SYDVKM. Trimming took 8 bases from V and 4 from J; bases not matched to a gene: 6. The CDR3: CASRTGAIGANVLTF. CDR3 coding DNA: TGTGCCAGCCGGACAGGGGCAATAGGGGCCAACGTCCTGACTTTC. Full variable domain (remainder filled in from reference TRBV28 and TRBJ2-6): DVKVTQSSRYLVKRTGEKVFLECVQDMDHENMFWYRQDPGLGLRLIYFSYDVKMKEKGDIPEGYSVSREKKERFSLILESASTNQTSMYLCASRTGAIGANVLTFGAGSRLTVL.

The CDR3 sequence is CASSQDQASGYNEQFF. The DNA for the CDR3 is TGTGCCAGCAGCCAAGATCAGGCTAGCGGCTACAATGAGCAGTTCTTC. The chain has TRBV3-1 and TRBJ2-1; 7 bases line up with TRBD2. The CDR3 runs 16 residues. Germline lookup yields CDR1 LGHDT and CDR2 YNNKEL (reference sequence). Trimming took 0 bases from V and 3 from J; bases not matched to a gene: 5.